Below, 21 T cell receptor beta chains from the same sample are listed, as sequenced in a study of blood T cell repertoires in COVID-19. The data were produced by immunoSEQ multiplex PCR, yet TCRdb's version contains in-frame clones alone and is incomplete. The repertoire holds under 150,000 clones, with 85% as singletons. Sequenced input: peripheral blood. The receptor source for this set is a man in his forties with acute or convalescent COVID-19.

J is TRBJ1-1 and V is TRBV9; TRBD1 is a possible D gene (6 bases). The V gene's germline CDR1 is SGDLS and CDR2 YYNGEE. Trimming cost V 6 bases and J 0 bases, with 12 bases left between them. The CDR3 runs 14 residues. This CDR3 is CASKPTGLNTEAFF. The CDR3 DNA reads as TGTGCCAGCAAACCCACAGGGCTGAACACTGAAGCTTTCTTT.

This rearrangement joins TRBV9 to TRBJ2-2, with a possible D match to TRBD2 (6 bases). CDR1 is SGDLS, CDR2 YYNGEE, per germline. V lost 4 bases and J lost 7, with 14 bases in between. This CDR3 spans 14 amino acids. The CDR3: CASSPDLGGGELFF. In DNA form, the CDR3 reads TGTGCCAGCAGCCCGGATTTGGGGGGCGGGGAGCTGTTTTTT.

The rearrangement joins TRBV7-9 to TRBJ2-1, with no clear D. This CDR3 is built from 15 residues. The germline V and J ends were trimmed by 7 bases and 0 bases, with 13 bases remaining between them. The germline V gene encodes CDR1 SEHNR and CDR2 FQNEAQ (reference sequence). The DNA for the CDR3 is TGTGCCAGCACCCCGATAGGAGCCTCCTACAATGAGCAGTTCTTC. Translation gives CASTPIGASYNEQFF.

This chain connects TRBV9 to TRBJ2-7, with D perhaps matching TRBD2 (6 bases). The V and J ends lost 0 bases and 3 bases respectively, with 19 bases between them. Per the germline V gene, CDR1 is SGDLS and CDR2 is YYNGEE. There are 17 residues in the CDR3. CDR3 loop: CASSVGPRGTQGYEQYF. The CDR3 region has the DNA TGTGCCAGCAGCGTAGGGCCCCGCGGGACCCAGGGCTACGAGCAGTACTTC.

The CDR3 DNA reads TGTGCCAGCAGGTACACCGGGGGGGCCGCTGGTGAGCAGTTCTTC. Amino acids: CASRYTGGAAGEQFF. The chain is built from TRBV6-2 or TRBV6-3 and TRBJ2-1; the match to TRBD2 covers 8 bases. The CDR3 has 15 amino acids. Germline CDR1 and CDR2: MNHEY and SVGEGT. V gave up 6 bases and J gave up 9 bases; unmatched junction bases: 13.

This clone was counted a single time. The chain couples TRBV21-1 to TRBJ2-1; the table's D call TRBD1 went unverified against the DNA. TRBV21-1 is labeled a pseudogene. This CDR3 has 15 residues. The CDR3: CASTDRDRAYNEQFF. In DNA, the CDR3 is TGTGCCAGCACCGATCGGGACAGGGCCTACAATGAGCAGTTCTTC.

The chain recombines TRBV5-6 with TRBJ2-1; weak D call: TRBD2 (7 bases). V lost 4 bases to trimming and J lost 7 bases, with 21 bases between them. The germline V gene encodes CDR1 SGHDT and CDR2 YYEEEE. The CDR3 is 16 residues long. The CDR3: CASSPTLLGGGNEQFF. CDR3 nucleotides: TGTGCCAGCAGCCCCACCCTACTAGGGGGAGGGAATGAGCAGTTCTTC.

This chain joins TRBV2 and TRBJ1-2, with D unresolved. This CDR3 contains 11 residues. Trimming took 2 bases from V and 8 from J, leaving 6 bases between them. Germline CDR1 and CDR2: SNHLY and FYNNEI. DNA of the CDR3: TGTGCCAGCAGTGAAACCTACGGCTACACCTTC. Translation gives CASSETYGYTF.

A single count supports this clone. The CDR3 here is CASNRDRGEDTQYF. The CDR3 nucleotides are TGTGCCAGCAACCGAGACAGGGGAGAGGATACGCAGTATTTT. The chain recombines TRBV2 with TRBJ2-3; 8 bases line up with TRBD1. The CDR3 extends over 14 amino acids. With 7 bases clipped from V and 6 bases from J, the junction kept 9 bases outside the gene matches. In germline, CDR1 is SNHLY, CDR2 FYNNEI.

This sequence joins TRBV14 and TRBJ1-2; unclear D gene. The CDR3 sequence is 12 residues long. Per the germline V gene, CDR1 is SGHDN and CDR2 is FVKESK. Trimming took off 1 base at V and 4 bases at J, with 4 bases between the two ends. The CDR3: CASSQGGYGYTF. CDR3 DNA sequence: TGTGCCAGCAGCCAAGGAGGCTATGGCTACACCTTC.

This CDR3 reads CASRLRQGWSYEQYF. In nucleotides, the CDR3 is TGTGCCAGCAGGCTAAGACAGGGGTGGTCCTACGAGCAGTACTTC. The V and J genes are TRBV27 and TRBJ2-7; TRBD1 aligns across 8 bases. CDR3 size: 15 residues. Trimming removed 6 bases from V and 1 base from J; junction bases left unmatched: 8. Germline V gene lookup returns CDR1 MNHEY and CDR2 SMNVEV (reference sequence).

This clone came up a few times. The rearrangement joins TRBV5-1 to TRBJ1-2; a weak D match, TRBD1 (6 bases). Germline CDR1 and CDR2: SGHRS and YFSETQ. This CDR3 spans 16 amino acids. V was trimmed by 5 bases and J by 1 base, leaving 18 bases between them. The DNA for the CDR3 is TGCGCCAGCAGGCCCGGGACACAGTCTTTTAACTATGGCTACACCTTC. It codes for CASRPGTQSFNYGYTF.

The chain uses TRBV5-1 and TRBJ2-5; 7 bases fit TRBD1. The CDR3 length is 14 residues. J was trimmed by 2 bases and V by 4 bases; bases with no gene match: 5. Germline V gene sequence: CDR1 SGHRS, CDR2 YFSETQ. DNA for the CDR3: TGCGCCAGCAGCCCGACAGGGCCTCAAGAGACCCAGTACTTC. This encodes CASSPTGPQETQYF.

V and J are TRBV27 and TRBJ2-1; 8 bases line up with TRBD1. The CDR3 loop spans 15 amino acids. Germline CDR1 and CDR2: MNHEY and SMNVEV (reference sequence). The V segment lost 5 bases and the J segment 0 bases; nucleotides outside the gene matches: 3. CDR3 nucleotide sequence: TGTGCCAGCAGTATGACAGGGGCCTCCTACAATGAGCAGTTCTTC. This encodes CASSMTGASYNEQFF.

V and J are TRBV19 and TRBJ1-1; no definite D call. V gave up 7 bases and J gave up 0 bases, with 18 bases separating them. Germline V CDR1 and CDR2: LNHDA, SQIVND (reference sequence). The CDR3 length is 16 residues. DNA of the CDR3: TGTGCCAGTACCCCGGTCCCACGAGGCCTGAACACTGAAGCTTTCTTT. It specifies CASTPVPRGLNTEAFF.

The genes are TRBV25-1 and TRBJ1-5; tentatively, D is TRBD1 (5 bases). Germline V CDR1 and CDR2: MGHDK, SYGVNS. The CDR3 has 16 amino acids. V dropped 3 bases and J dropped 0 bases, with 12 bases sitting between them. CDR3 nucleotides: TGTGCCAGCAGTGATCAGGGCAGCTATAGCAATCAGCCCCAGCATTTT. This gives the protein CASSDQGSYSNQPQHF.

The V and J genes are TRBV6-5 and TRBJ2-2, with 7 bases aligning to TRBD1. Germline V gene sequence: CDR1 MNHEY, CDR2 SVGAGI. V shed 4 bases, J shed 5 bases, and the junction held 4 bases outside the gene matches. This CDR3 spans 14 amino acids. The CDR3 loop reads CASSWTGFTGELFF. CDR3 DNA sequence: TGTGCCAGCAGTTGGACAGGTTTTACCGGGGAGCTGTTTTTT.

The rearrangement links TRBV3-1 (or the pseudogene TRBV3-2) to TRBJ2-7; D unresolved. Trimming shortened V by 3 bases and J by 3 bases, and 15 bases separated the two germline ends. This CDR3 contains 15 residues. Looked up from germline, CDR1 is LGHDT and CDR2 is YNNKEL (reference sequence). CDR3 residues: CASSHPVPGGYEQYF. The DNA for the CDR3 is TGTGCCAGCAGCCACCCCGTTCCGGGTGGCTACGAGCAGTACTTC.

As concerns this clone: One end of the junction is discordant with germline, which a read error may explain. The rearrangement joins TRBV2 to TRBJ2-2, with D perhaps matching TRBD2 (6 bases). Germline CDR1 SNHLY, CDR2 FYNNEI. The CDR3 is made up of 11 amino acids. CDR3 amino acids: CASSLSGGLFF. The CDR3 DNA reads TGTGCCAGCAGTTTATCCGGGGGGCTGTTTTTT.

The chain links TRBV5-1 to TRBJ1-3, with 7 positions matching TRBD1. Germline assignment: CDR1 SGHRS and CDR2 YFSETQ. V dropped 4 bases and J dropped 4; count of bases not matched to a gene: 5. The CDR3 totals 14 residues. CDR3 region: CASSGTGVGNTIYF. The CDR3 coding sequence is TGCGCCAGCAGCGGAACAGGGGTAGGAAACACCATATATTTT.

CDR3 nucleotide sequence: TGTGCCTGGAACAGGGGGCACGGCTACACCTTC. Translated: CAWNRGHGYTF. This chain joins TRBV30 and TRBJ1-2; the match to TRBD1 covers 9 bases. This CDR3 comprises 11 residues. The V gene end was trimmed by 4 bases and the J gene end by 8 bases; junction bases not matched to a gene: 2. Germline V gene data show CDR1 as GTSNPN and CDR2 as SVGIG (reference sequence). Filled out from reference TRBV30 and TRBJ1-2, the complete variable domain reads SQTIHQWPATLVQPVGSPLSLECTVEGTSNPNLYWYRQAAGRGLQLLFYSVGIGQISSEVPQNLSASRPQDRQFILSSKKLLLSDSGFYLCAWNRGHGYTFGSGTRLTVV.